This TCR beta chain originates from a study of T cell responses to AZD1222 COVID-19 vaccine. General observations from the study: With dominance at 160-218 and 743-854, vaccine-associated CD4 TCRs spanned spike.

On this clone: Its target is unknown.

Assay used: immunoSEQ multiplex PCR; TCRdb lists only in-frame clones, some missing. The data contain roughly 120,000 clones, 85% to 90% of them singletons. Specimen: peripheral blood, collected 28 days after the second AZD1222 dose. This clonotype was obtained from an adult who received the AZD1222 COVID-19 vaccine.

CDR3 DNA: TGCGCCAGCAGCCAACCTGTCGGGAGGGCCTCCTACGAGCAGTACTTC. Translation gives CASSQPVGRASYEQYF. The chain recombines TRBV5-1 with TRBJ2-7; 8 nucleotides line up with TRBD2. The germline gives CDR1 SGHRS, CDR2 YFSETQ. V lost 4 bases, J lost 0 bases, and 9 bases stayed unmatched. The CDR3 contains 16 residues.